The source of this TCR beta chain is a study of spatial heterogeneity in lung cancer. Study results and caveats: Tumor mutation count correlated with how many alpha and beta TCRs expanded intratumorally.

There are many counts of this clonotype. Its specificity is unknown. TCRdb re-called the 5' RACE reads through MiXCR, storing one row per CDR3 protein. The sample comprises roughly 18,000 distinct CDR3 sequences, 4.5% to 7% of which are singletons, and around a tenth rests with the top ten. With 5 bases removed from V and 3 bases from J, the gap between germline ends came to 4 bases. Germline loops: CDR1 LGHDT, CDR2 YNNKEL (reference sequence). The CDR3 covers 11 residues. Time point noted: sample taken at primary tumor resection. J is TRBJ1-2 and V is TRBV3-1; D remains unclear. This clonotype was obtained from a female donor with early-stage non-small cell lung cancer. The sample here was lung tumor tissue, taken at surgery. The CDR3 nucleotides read TGTGCCAGCAGCATCCACTATGGCTACACCTTC. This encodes CASSIHYGYTF.